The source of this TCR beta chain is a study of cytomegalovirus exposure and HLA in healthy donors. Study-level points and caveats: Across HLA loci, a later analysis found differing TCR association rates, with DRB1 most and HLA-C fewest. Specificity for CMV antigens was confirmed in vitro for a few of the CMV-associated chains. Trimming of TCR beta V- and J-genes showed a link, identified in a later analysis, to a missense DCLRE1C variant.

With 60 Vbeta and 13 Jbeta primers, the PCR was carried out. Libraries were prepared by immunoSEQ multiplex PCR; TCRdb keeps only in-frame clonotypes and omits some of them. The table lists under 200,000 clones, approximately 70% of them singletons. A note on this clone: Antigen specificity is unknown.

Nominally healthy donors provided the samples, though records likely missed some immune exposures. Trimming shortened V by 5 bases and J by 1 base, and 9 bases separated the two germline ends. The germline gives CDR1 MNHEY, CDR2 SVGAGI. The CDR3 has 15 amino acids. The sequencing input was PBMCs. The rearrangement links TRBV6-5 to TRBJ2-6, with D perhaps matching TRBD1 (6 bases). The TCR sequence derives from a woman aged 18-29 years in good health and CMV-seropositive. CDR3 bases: TGTGCCAGCAGTAGTACAGGGTCTGGGGCCAACGTCCTGACTTTC. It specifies CASSSTGSGANVLTF.